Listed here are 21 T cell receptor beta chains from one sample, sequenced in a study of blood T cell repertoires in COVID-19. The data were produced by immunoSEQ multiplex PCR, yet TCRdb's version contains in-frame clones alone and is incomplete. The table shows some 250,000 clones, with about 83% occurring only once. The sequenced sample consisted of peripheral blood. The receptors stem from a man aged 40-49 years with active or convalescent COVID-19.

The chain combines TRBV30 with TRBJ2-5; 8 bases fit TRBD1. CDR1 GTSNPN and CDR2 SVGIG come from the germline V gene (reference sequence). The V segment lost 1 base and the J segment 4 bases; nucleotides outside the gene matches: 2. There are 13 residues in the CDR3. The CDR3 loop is CAWSGTGLETQYF. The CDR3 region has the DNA TGTGCCTGGAGTGGGACAGGGCTAGAGACCCAGTACTTC.

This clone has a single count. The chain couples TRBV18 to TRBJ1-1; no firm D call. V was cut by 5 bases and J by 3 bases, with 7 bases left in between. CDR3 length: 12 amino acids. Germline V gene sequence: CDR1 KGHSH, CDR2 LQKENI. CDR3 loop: CASSYSDTEAFF. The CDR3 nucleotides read TGTGCCAGCTCATACAGTGACACTGAAGCTTTCTTT. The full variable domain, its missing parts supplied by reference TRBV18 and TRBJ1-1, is NAGVMQNPRHLVRRRGQEARLRCSPMKGHSHVYWYRQLPEEGLKFMVYLQKENIIDESGMPKERFSAEFPKEGPSILRIQQVVRGDSAAYFCASSYSDTEAFFGQGTRLTVV.

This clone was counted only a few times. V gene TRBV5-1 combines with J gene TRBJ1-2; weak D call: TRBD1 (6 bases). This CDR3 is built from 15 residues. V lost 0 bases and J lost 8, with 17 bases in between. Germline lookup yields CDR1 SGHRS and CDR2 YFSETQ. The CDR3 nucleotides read TGCGCCAGCAGCTTGGCCACAGGGACGAGGGAAGGCTACACCTTC. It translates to CASSLATGTREGYTF.

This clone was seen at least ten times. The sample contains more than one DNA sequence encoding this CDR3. CDR3 bases: TGTGCCAGCTCACCCGGGACAGTTGAGCAGTACTTC. It specifies CASSPGTVEQYF. V and J are TRBV18 and TRBJ2-7, with 7 positions matching TRBD1. Germline CDR1 reads KGHSH; CDR2 reads LQKENI. The trim removed 3 bases at V and 7 bases at J, leaving 3 bases unmatched. This CDR3 has 12 residues.

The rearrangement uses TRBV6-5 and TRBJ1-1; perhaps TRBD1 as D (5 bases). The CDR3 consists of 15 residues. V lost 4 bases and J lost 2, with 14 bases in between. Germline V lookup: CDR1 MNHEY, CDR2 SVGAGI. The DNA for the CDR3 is TGTGCCAGCAGTTCCAGAATTGACAGAAACACTGAAGCTTTCTTT. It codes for CASSSRIDRNTEAFF.

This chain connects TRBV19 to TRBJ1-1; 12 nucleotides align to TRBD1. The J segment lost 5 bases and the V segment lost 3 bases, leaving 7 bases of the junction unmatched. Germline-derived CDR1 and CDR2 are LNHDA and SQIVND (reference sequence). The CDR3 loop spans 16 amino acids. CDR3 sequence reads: CASSIPLGQGATEAFF. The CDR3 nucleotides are TGTGCCAGTAGTATCCCCTTGGGACAGGGGGCAACTGAAGCTTTCTTT.

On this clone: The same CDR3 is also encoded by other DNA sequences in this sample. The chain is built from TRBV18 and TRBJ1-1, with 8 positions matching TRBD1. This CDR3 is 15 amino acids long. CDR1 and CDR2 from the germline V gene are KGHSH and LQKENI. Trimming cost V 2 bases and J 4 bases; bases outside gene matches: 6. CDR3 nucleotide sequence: TGTGCCAGCTCACCAGAATCAGGGGGCCGCACTGAAGCTTTCTTT. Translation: CASSPESGGRTEAFF.

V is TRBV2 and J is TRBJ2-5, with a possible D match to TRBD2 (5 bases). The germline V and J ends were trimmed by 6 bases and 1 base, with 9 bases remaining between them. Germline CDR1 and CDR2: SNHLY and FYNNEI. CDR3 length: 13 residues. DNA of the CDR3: TGTGCCAGCAGGGGGAGTGCCCAAGAGACCCAGTACTTC. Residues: CASRGSAQETQYF.

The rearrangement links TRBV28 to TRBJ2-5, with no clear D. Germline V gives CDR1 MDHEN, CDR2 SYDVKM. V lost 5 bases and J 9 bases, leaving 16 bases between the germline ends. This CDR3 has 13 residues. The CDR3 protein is CASSREIPVAQYF. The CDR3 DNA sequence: TGTGCCAGCAGTAGAGAAATCCCGGTGGCCCAGTACTTC.

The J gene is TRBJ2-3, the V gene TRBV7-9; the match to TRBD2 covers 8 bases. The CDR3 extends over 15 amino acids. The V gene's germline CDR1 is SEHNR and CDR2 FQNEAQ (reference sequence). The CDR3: CAIGNAGGSKDTQYF. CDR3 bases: TGTGCTATCGGGAACGCGGGGGGTTCAAAAGATACGCAGTATTTT.

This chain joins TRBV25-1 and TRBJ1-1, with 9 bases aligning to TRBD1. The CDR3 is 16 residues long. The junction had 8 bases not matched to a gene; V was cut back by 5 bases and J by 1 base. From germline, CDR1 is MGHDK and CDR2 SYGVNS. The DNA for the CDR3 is TGTGCCAGCAGTCCAACCAAGGGACAGGGGAACACTGAAGCTTTCTTT. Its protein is CASSPTKGQGNTEAFF.

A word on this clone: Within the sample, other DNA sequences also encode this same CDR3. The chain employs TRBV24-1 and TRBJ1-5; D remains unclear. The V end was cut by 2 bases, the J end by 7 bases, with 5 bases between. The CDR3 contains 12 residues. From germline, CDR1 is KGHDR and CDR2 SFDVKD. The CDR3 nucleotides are TGTGCCACCAGTGATTCGAGACAGCCCCAGCATTTT. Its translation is CATSDSRQPQHF.

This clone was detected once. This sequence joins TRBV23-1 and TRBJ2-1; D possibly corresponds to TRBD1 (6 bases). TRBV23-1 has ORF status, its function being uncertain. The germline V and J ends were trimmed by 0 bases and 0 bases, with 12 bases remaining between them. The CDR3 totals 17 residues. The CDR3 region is CASSQSRQESSYNEQFF. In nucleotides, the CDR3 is TGCGCCAGCAGTCAATCAAGACAGGAGAGCTCCTACAATGAGCAGTTCTTC.

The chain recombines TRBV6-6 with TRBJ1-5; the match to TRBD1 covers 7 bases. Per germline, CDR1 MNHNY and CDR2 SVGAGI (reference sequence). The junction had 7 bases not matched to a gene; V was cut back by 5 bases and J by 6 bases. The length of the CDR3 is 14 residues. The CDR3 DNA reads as TGTGCCAGCAGTCCCCGGCAGGGGGGTCAGCCCCAGCATTTT. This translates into CASSPRQGGQPQHF.

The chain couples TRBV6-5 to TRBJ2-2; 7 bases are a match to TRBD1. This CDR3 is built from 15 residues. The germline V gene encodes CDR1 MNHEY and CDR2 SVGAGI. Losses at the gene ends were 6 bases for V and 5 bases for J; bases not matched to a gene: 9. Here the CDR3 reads CASSAGTAQTGELFF. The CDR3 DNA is TGTGCCAGCAGCGCTGGGACAGCCCAGACCGGGGAGCTGTTTTTT.

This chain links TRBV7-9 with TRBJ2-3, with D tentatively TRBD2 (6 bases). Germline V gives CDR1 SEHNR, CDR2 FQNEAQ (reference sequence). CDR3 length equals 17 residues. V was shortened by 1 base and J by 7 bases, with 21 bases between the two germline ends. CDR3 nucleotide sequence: TGTGCCAGCAGCTTAGAAGTCGTTAGGGACTTGTCAAATACGCAGTATTTT. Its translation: CASSLEVVRDLSNTQYF.

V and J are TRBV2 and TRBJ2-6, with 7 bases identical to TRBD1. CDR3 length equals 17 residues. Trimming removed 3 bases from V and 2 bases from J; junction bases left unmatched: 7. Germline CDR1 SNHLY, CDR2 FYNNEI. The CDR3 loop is CASSENTGAPGANVLTF. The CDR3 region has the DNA TGTGCCAGCAGTGAGAATACAGGGGCTCCTGGGGCCAACGTCCTGACTTTC.

The CDR3 loop is CASSVTVPYNEQFF. The CDR3 nucleotides read TGTGCCAGCAGCGTCACAGTCCCCTACAATGAGCAGTTCTTC. V is TRBV9 and J is TRBJ2-1, with D unclear. Trimming stripped 2 bases from V and 2 bases from J, with 8 bases between. The CDR3 totals 14 residues. Germline CDR1 and CDR2: SGDLS and YYNGEE.

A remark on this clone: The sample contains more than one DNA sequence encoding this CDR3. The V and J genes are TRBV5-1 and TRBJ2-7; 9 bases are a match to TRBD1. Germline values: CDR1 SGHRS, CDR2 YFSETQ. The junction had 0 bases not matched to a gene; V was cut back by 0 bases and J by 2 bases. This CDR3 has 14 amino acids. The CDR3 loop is CASSLDRGPYEQYF. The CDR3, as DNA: TGCGCCAGCAGCTTGGACAGGGGGCCCTACGAGCAGTACTTC.

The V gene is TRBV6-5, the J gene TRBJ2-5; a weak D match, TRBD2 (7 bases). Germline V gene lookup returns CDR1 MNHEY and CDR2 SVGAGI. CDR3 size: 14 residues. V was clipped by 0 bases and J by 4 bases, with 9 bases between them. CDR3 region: CASSYSGGPETQYF. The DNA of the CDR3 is TGTGCCAGCAGTTACTCGGGGGGGCCAGAGACCCAGTACTTC.

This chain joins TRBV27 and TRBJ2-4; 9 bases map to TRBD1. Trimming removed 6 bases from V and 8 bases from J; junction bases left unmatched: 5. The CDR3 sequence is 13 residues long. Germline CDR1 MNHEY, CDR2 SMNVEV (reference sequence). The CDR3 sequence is CASRQGAGDIQYF. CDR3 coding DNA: TGTGCCAGCAGACAGGGGGCCGGGGACATTCAGTACTTC.